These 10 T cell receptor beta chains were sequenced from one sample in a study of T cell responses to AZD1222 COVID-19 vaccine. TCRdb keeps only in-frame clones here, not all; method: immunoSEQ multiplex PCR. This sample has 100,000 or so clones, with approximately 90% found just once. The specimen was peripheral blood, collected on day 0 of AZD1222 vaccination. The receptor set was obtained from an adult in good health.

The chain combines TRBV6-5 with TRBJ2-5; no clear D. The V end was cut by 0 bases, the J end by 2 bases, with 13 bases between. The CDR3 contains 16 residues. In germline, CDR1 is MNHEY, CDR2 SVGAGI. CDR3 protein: CASSYSNPPEQETQYF. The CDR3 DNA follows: TGTGCCAGCAGTTACTCGAATCCCCCAGAGCAAGAGACCCAGTACTTC.

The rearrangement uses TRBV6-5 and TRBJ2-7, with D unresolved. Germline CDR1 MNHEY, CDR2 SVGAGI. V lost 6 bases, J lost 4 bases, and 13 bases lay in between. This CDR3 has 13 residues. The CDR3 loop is CASSRDSRYEQYF. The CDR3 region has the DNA TGTGCCAGCAGCCGTGATTCTCGGTACGAGCAGTACTTC.

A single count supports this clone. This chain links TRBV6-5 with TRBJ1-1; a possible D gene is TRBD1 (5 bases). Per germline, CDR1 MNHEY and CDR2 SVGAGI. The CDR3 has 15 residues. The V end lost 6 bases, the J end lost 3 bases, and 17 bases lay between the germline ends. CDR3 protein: CASRLSGTPYTEAFF. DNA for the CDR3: TGTGCCAGCAGACTCTCCGGGACCCCGTACACTGAAGCTTTCTTT.

This chain's CDR3 is CASSLTGYGYTF. CDR3 DNA: TGTGCCAGCAGTTTGACAGGATATGGCTACACCTTC. The chain carries TRBV12-3 or TRBV12-4 and TRBJ1-2; weak D call: TRBD1 (6 bases). This CDR3 has 12 residues. V dropped 3 bases and J dropped 5 bases, with 7 bases sitting between them.

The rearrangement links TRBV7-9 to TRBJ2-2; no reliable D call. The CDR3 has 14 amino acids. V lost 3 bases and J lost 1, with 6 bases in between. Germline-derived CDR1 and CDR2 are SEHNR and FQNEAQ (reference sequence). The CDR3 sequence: CASSFLENTGELFF. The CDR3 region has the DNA TGTGCCAGCAGCTTCTTAGAGAACACCGGGGAGCTGTTTTTT.

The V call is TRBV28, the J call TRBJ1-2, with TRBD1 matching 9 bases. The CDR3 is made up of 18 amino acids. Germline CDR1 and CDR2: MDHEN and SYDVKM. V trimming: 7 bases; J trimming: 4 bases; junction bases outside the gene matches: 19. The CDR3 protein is CASTESGTGFVVGYGYTF. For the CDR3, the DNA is TGTGCCAGCACCGAATCCGGGACAGGGTTCGTTGTAGGCTATGGCTACACCTTC.

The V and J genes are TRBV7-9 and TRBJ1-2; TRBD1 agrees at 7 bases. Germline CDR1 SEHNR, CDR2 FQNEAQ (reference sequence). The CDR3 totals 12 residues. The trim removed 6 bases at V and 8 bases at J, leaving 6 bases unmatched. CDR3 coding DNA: TGTGCCAGCAGGGCACAGGGGCCGGGCTACACCTTC. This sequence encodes CASRAQGPGYTF.

The CDR3 DNA reads as TGTGCCAGCAGTCGGGACACTAATGAAAAACTGTTTTTT. Protein product: CASSRDTNEKLFF. The rearrangement uses TRBV5-6 and TRBJ1-4; possible D gene TRBD1, 5 bases. Trimming took off 5 bases at V and 2 bases at J, with 7 bases between the two ends. The CDR3 totals 13 residues. The V gene's germline CDR1 is SGHDT and CDR2 YYEEEE.

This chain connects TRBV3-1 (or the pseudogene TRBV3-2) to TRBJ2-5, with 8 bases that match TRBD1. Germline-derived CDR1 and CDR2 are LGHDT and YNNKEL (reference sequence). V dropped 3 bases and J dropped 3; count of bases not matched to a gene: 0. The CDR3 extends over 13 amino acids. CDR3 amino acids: CASSQDREETQYF. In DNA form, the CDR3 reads TGTGCCAGCAGCCAGGACAGGGAAGAGACCCAGTACTTC.

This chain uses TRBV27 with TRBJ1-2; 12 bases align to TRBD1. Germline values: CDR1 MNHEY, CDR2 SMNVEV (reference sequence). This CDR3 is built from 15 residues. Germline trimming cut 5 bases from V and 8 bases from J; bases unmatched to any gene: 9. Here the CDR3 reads CASSPGQGARGGYTF. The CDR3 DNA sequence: TGTGCCAGCAGTCCGGGACAGGGGGCCCGAGGAGGCTACACCTTC.